The rows below give T cell receptor beta chains drawn from one sample of a study of technical replicates of blood from a handful of donors. Measured with immunoSEQ multiplex PCR; TCRdb has only the in-frame clones, and not every one. This table has 85,000 to 95,000 clones, 95% to 97% appearing once. The sample comprised T cells isolated from PBMCs. All receptors come from a human donor in good health. The CDR3 runs from the conserved cysteine through the conserved F or W. Each record gives: V gene, clone size, CDR3 length, CDR3 protein. Where a row states a size, it is once, few, many or the class of an expanded clone; other rows omit it.

v_call: TRBV6-1
clone_size: .
cdr3_length: 14
cdr3_aa: CASSVGRDTGELFF

v_call: TRBV5-1
clone_size: once
cdr3_length: 13
cdr3_aa: CASSPGGGWEQYF

v_call: TRBV28
clone_size: .
cdr3_length: 12
cdr3_aa: CASSLRTDTQYF

v_call: TRBV4-3
clone_size: .
cdr3_length: 17
cdr3_aa: CASSLQLAGGPTDTQYF

v_call: TRBV7-3
clone_size: .
cdr3_length: 16
cdr3_aa: CASSLSLGLGHNEQFF

v_call: TRBV7-2
clone_size: .
cdr3_length: 14
cdr3_aa: CASSSSGGWYEQYF

v_call: TRBV5-4
clone_size: once
cdr3_length: 14
cdr3_aa: CASSLGTSFNEQFF

v_call: TRBV7-3
clone_size: few
cdr3_length: 12
cdr3_aa: CASSLGDSEAFF

v_call: TRBV7-3
clone_size: .
cdr3_length: 14
cdr3_aa: CASSLDRLNTEAFF

v_call: TRBV11-2
clone_size: .
cdr3_length: 16
cdr3_aa: CASSRTGIRADYGYTF

v_call: TRBV6-4
clone_size: .
cdr3_length: 17
cdr3_aa: CASSDYEAESSYNEQFF

v_call: TRBV5-1
clone_size: .
cdr3_length: 15
cdr3_aa: CASSNYPEGADTQYF

v_call: TRBV27
clone_size: few
cdr3_length: 14
cdr3_aa: CASSIAGGRYEQYF

v_call: TRBV7-9
clone_size: .
cdr3_length: 15
cdr3_aa: CASSLGQAPYNEQFF

v_call: TRBV18
clone_size: .
cdr3_length: 15
cdr3_aa: CASSPTITGDQPQHF

v_call: TRBV19
clone_size: .
cdr3_length: 18
cdr3_aa: CASSIGDPSGSSTDTQYF

v_call: TRBV7-9
clone_size: .
cdr3_length: 12
cdr3_aa: CASSLFKDTQYF

v_call: TRBV19
clone_size: .
cdr3_length: 13
cdr3_aa: CASSYRLGDEQFF

v_call: TRBV29-1
clone_size: .
cdr3_length: 13
cdr3_aa: CSVGGGSSYEQYF

v_call: TRBV5-6
clone_size: .
cdr3_length: 15
cdr3_aa: CASSLVGQLFTEAFF

v_call: TRBV5-6
clone_size: .
cdr3_length: 15
cdr3_aa: CASSYRDRGLNEQFF

v_call: TRBV28
clone_size: .
cdr3_length: 14
cdr3_aa: CASSLAGGYNEQFF